The following is a T cell receptor (beta chain) sequence with its context. This clone was counted a few times. The antigen this receptor binds is unknown. No much larger clonotype is one base removed from it; base qualities were not supplied. TCRbeta CDR3 regions were amplified from genomic DNA by means of the immunoSEQ Assay, a bias-controlled multiplex PCR. The authors' analysis ran thus. Nucleated cell counts per sample were estimated from amplification of reference gene primers within the assay. To quantify the absolute abundance of each unique TCRbeta CDR3 rearrangement, sequence reads were collapsed and filtered. For each sample, productive Simpson clonality was calculated as the square root of Simpson's diversity index across productive rearrangements. TCRdb obtained this table from immuneACCESS and retained in-frame rearrangements with V and J assigned. These tables miss some clones; where compared with another copy, unresolved V genes account for less than half of the shortfall, and the remainder is unexplained. V, J and clone size are taken as reported in that table, and D and trimming were inferred from the DNA itself. Present in this sample are approximately 110,000 clones, about 85% of which were seen just once. The top ten clonotypes cover about 2% of the sample.

The data derive from a study of blood T cell repertoires in COVID-19 (dated by TCRdb to about 2020). With regard to the full study: Samples from collaborators originated in the United States, Italy and Spain and spanned both the acute and convalescent phases of COVID-19. The prospective study material was composed of cDNA or gDNA derived from T cells, B-cell-depleted T cells, or PBMCs. Subjects who had been exposed to COVID-19, were actively infected with it, or had recovered from it provided the deeply sampled blood TCRbeta repertoires that made up the dataset. The repertoires were released in a freely available public database intended as a resource for research on the immune response to SARS-CoV-2. The samples were drawn from the first 160 participants of the ongoing ImmuneRACE study and from over a thousand subjects provided by 6 global collaborators. A de-identified subject ID, COVID-19 status, age in years and sex were almost always included in the sample metadata. Where available, HLA class I and class II types were taken from metadata supplied by the sample provider and were not determined by assay-based typing.

The CDR3 goes from the cysteine to the phenylalanine over 15 residues. The entry retains the CDR3 DNA only, 45 bases that are in frame from base 1. At the junction V is shortened by 6 bases and J by 2 bases; bases outside the gene matches: 10. Sequences MNHEY (CDR1) and SMNVEV (CDR2) are obtained from the germline V gene (reference sequence). Each collaborating institution followed its own protocols to collect whole blood in K2EDTA tubes. For TCRbeta analysis, collaborators shipped samples as frozen whole blood, isolated PBMCs, or DNA extracted from either of those sample types. What the research found in general, with its limitations: Clinical and demographic metadata were provided uncurated, with the amount varying by source and participant.

The chain joins TRBV27 to TRBJ2-7; 7 bases in the middle match TRBD1. The sequencing input was peripheral blood. The sequence came from a human donor in a cohort sampled during active COVID-19. The CDR3 region has the sequence CASSSDRVATYEQYF. The nucleotide sequence is given as TGTGCCAGCAGCTCTGACAGGGTGGCGACCTACGAGCAGTACTTC.